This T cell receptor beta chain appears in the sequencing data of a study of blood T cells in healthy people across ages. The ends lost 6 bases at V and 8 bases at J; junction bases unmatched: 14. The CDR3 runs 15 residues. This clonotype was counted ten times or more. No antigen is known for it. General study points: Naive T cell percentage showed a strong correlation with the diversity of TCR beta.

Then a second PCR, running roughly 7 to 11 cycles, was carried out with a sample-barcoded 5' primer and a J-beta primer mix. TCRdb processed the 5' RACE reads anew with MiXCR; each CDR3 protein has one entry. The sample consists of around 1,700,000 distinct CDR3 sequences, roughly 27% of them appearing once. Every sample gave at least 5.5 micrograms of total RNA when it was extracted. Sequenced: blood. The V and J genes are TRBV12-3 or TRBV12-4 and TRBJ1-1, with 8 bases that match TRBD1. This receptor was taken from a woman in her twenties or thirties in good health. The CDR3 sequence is CASSLDRVGFSEAFF. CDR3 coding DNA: TGTGCCAGCAGCCTGGACAGGGTAGGTTTTTCCGAAGCTTTCTTT.